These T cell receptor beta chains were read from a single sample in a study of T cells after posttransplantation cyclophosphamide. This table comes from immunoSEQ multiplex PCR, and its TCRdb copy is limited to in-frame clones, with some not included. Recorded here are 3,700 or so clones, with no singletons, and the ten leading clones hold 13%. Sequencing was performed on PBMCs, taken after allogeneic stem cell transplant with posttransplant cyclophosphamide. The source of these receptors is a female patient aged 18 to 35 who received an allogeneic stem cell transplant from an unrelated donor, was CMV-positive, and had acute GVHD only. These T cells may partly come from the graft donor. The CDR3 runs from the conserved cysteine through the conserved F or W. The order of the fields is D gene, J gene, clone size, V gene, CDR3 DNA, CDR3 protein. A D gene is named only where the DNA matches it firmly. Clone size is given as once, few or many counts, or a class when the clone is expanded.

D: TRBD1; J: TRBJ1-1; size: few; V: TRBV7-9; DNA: TGTGCCAGCAGCTCCCATGACCCACAGGGGGCGCGAATTGAAGCTTTCTTT; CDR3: CASSSHDPQGARIEAFF
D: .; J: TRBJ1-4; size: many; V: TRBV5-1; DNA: TGCGCCAGCACTCCGAGGACAGCAACTAATGAAAAACTGTTTTTT; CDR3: CASTPRTATNEKLFF
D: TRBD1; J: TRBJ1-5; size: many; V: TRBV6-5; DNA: TGTGCCAGCAGGGGACAGGGTCAGCAGCCCCAGCATTTT; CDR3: CASRGQGQQPQHF
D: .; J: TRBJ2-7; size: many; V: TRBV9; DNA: TGTGCCAGCAGCGGCCTATCGTCCTACGAGCAGTACTTC; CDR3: CASSGLSSYEQYF
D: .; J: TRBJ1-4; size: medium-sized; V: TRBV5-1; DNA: TGCGCCAGCAGCTCCCAAGGCCCGGGTGAAAAACTGTTTTTT; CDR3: CASSSQGPGEKLFF
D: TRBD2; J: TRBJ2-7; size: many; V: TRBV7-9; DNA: TGTGCCAGCAGCTTAGTGTCTAGCGGGGGGCAGTACTTC; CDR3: CASSLVSSGGQYF
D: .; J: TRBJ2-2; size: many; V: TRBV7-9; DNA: TGTGCCAGCACCATTTCGGGGGGCGGCACCGGGGAGCTGTTTTTT; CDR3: CASTISGGGTGELFF
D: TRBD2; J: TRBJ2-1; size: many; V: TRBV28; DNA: TGTGCCAGCAGTTTAGGAGCGGGAGCCGAGCAGTTCTTC; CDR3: CASSLGAGAEQFF
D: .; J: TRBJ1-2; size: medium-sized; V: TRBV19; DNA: TGTGCCAGTAGTATGGCCGAGGCGGGATACACCTTC; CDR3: CASSMAEAGYTF
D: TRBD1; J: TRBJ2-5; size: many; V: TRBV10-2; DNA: TGCGCCAGCACGGACAGGGTATGGCAAGAGACCCAGTACTTC; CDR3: CASTDRVWQETQYF